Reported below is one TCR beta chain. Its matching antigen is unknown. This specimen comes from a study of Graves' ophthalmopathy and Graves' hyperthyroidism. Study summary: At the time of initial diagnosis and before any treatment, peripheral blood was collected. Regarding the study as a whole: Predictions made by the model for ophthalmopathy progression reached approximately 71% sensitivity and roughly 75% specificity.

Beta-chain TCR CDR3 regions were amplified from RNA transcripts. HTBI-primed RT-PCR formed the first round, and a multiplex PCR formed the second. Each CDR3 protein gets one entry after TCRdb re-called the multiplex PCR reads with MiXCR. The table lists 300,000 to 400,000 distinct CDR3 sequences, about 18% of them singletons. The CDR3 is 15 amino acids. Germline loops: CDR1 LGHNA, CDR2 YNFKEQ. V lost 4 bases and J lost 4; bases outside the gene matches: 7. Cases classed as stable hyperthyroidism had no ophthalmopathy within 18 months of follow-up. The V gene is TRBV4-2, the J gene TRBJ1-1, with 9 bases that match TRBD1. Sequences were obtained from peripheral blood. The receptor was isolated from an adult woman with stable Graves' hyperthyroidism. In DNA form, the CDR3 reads TGTGCCAGCAGCCCGGGGACAGGGTCGGTCACTGAAGCTTTCTTT. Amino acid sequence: CASSPGTGSVTEAFF.